These 23 T cell receptor beta chains were all obtained from the same sample, sequenced in a study of Tregs in tolerant kidney transplant recipients. Related graft donors supplied nonmyeloablative bone marrow transplants, and mixed chimerism was transient. Measured with immunoSEQ multiplex PCR; TCRdb has only the in-frame clones, and not every one. The table records tens of thousands of clones, 91% of them present only once. Sequenced here: CD4+ T cells from blood (PBMCs), sampled 24 months after the transplant. These receptors were collected from a human patient who received a combined kidney and bone marrow transplant. The graft donor may have given rise to some T cells.

V usage is TRBV6-5 and J usage is TRBJ2-5; the match to TRBD1 covers 7 bases. V trimming: 0 bases; J trimming: 4 bases; junction bases outside the gene matches: 5. Germline-derived CDR1 and CDR2 are MNHEY and SVGAGI. This CDR3 is 15 amino acids long. CDR3 nucleotides: TGTGCCAGCAGTTACTCAGGAACAGGGGTAGAGACCCAGTACTTC. Amino acid sequence: CASSYSGTGVETQYF.

The chain recombines TRBV11-1 with TRBJ2-7; 9 bases are a match to TRBD1. The CDR3 is 15 amino acids. The germline CDR1 and CDR2 sequences are SGHAT and FQDESV (reference sequence). Trimming at V came to 5 bases and at J to 3 bases, leaving 8 bases not matched to a gene. The DNA of the CDR3 is TGTGCCAGCAGCACCGGGACAGGGAGAGGCTACGAGCAGTACTTC. Translation gives CASSTGTGRGYEQYF.

The chain has TRBV30 and TRBJ2-6; D may be TRBD2 (7 bases). This CDR3 spans 15 amino acids. Between the trimmed V and J ends, which lost 2 bases and 5 bases, there was a span of 13 bases. Germline V gene lookup returns CDR1 GTSNPN and CDR2 SVGIG (reference sequence). CDR3: CAWSRGGAWANVLTF. CDR3 nucleotide sequence: TGTGCCTGGAGTAGGGGGGGAGCGTGGGCCAACGTCCTGACTTTC.

V usage is TRBV7-3 and J usage is TRBJ1-5; D call uncertain. Germline CDR1 reads SGHTA; CDR2 reads FQGTGA. Between the trimmed V and J ends, which lost 1 base and 9 bases, there was a span of 13 bases. The CDR3 covers 14 residues. The CDR3 region is CASSLISAKRPQHF. CDR3 in DNA: TGTGCCAGCAGCTTAATCTCCGCTAAGAGGCCCCAGCATTTT.

The chain links TRBV2 to TRBJ1-2; TRBD1 matches at 9 bases. V trimming: 8 bases; J trimming: 7 bases; junction bases outside the gene matches: 14. There are 15 residues in the CDR3. Germline V CDR1 and CDR2: SNHLY, FYNNEI. The CDR3 protein is CASFRLGQGSGGYTF. Written as DNA, the CDR3 is TGTGCCAGCTTTCGACTGGGACAGGGTAGCGGTGGCTACACCTTC.

This chain links TRBV14 with TRBJ2-5; tentatively, D is TRBD1 (5 bases). CDR1 is SGHDN and CDR2 is FVKESK in the germline V gene. The CDR3 has 15 residues. V lost 5 bases, J lost 1 base, and 14 bases lay in between. CDR3 DNA: TGTGCCAGCAGCGACCTAAATAGGGGCCAAGAGACCCAGTACTTC. Residues: CASSDLNRGQETQYF.

The chain links TRBV11-2 to TRBJ1-1; no definite D call. Germline V gene data show CDR1 as SGHAT and CDR2 as FQNNGV. The CDR3 covers 13 residues. Trimming stripped 5 bases from V and 1 base from J, with 8 bases between. CDR3 sequence: CASSPTPNTEAFF. Here the CDR3 DNA reads TGTGCCAGCAGCCCCACACCGAACACTGAAGCTTTCTTT.

V gene TRBV27 combines with J gene TRBJ2-1; 10 bases line up with TRBD2. CDR3 length: 18 residues. V lost 5 bases to trimming and J lost 1 base; unmatched junction nucleotides: 11. Germline CDR1 is MNHEY and CDR2 is SMNVEV (reference sequence). CDR3 DNA sequence: TGTGCCAGCAGTGGACGGGCTAGCGGGAGTGGGTCCTACAATGAGCAGTTCTTC. It codes for CASSGRASGSGSYNEQFF.

A word on this clone: At one end, the junction sequence differs from germline, possibly due to a read error. The sample holds other DNA sequences that translate to the same CDR3. The chain joins TRBV28 to TRBJ1-6, with 7 bases that match TRBD1. The CDR3 extends over 15 amino acids. From germline, CDR1 is MDHEN and CDR2 SYDVKM. CDR3 region: CASSIRQGYNSPLHF. The CDR3 DNA reads as TGTGCCAGCAGTATCCGACAGGGATATAATTCCCCCCTCCACTTT. Full variable domain (outside the CDR3, taken from reference TRBV28 and TRBJ1-6): DVKVTQSSRYLVKRTGEKVFLECVQDMDHENMFWYRQDPGLGLRLIYFSYDVKMKEKGDIPEGYSVSREKKERFSLILESASTNQTSMYLCASSIRQGYNSPLHFGNGTRLTVT.

The V and J genes are TRBV4-1 and TRBJ2-6, with 11 bases aligning to TRBD1. This CDR3 has 19 residues. The junction had 9 bases not matched to a gene; V was cut back by 4 bases and J by 1 base. Germline V CDR1 and CDR2: MGHRA, YSYEKL. The CDR3 loop reads CASSRDSGTGGSGANVLTF. CDR3 DNA: TGCGCCAGCAGCCGAGATAGCGGGACAGGGGGGTCTGGGGCCAACGTCCTGACTTTC.

V and J are TRBV5-4 and TRBJ1-2; D call uncertain. Trimming stripped 3 bases from V and 7 bases from J, with 7 bases between. Germline V gives CDR1 SGHNT, CDR2 YYREEE (reference sequence). The CDR3 has 11 amino acids. The CDR3 DNA reads as TGTGCCAGCAGCTCGGGGATTGGCTACACCTTC. It specifies CASSSGIGYTF.

This clone appeared a single time. The chain has TRBV5-4 and TRBJ2-7; D is possibly TRBD1 (5 bases). CDR1 is SGHNT, CDR2 YYREEE, per germline (reference sequence). V gave up 3 bases and J gave up 4 bases, with 14 bases separating them. This CDR3 has 14 residues. CDR3 region: CASSSQGAPYEQYF. CDR3 nucleotide sequence: TGTGCCAGCAGCTCCCAGGGCGCACCATACGAGCAGTACTTC.

V gene TRBV4-3 combines with J gene TRBJ2-1, with TRBD1 matching 8 bases. Trimming removed 3 bases from V and 3 bases from J; junction bases left unmatched: 7. CDR3 length: 16 amino acids. The V gene's germline CDR1 is LGHNA and CDR2 YSLEER. The chain's CDR3 is CASSHHDRGVYNEQFF. For the CDR3, the DNA is TGCGCCAGCAGCCACCACGACAGGGGAGTCTACAATGAGCAGTTCTTC.

V usage is TRBV5-1 and J usage is TRBJ2-7; a weak D match, TRBD1 (6 bases). The CDR3 is 13 amino acids. With 4 bases removed from V and 4 bases from J, the gap between germline ends came to 12 bases. Germline CDR1 and CDR2: SGHRS and YFSETQ. The CDR3 DNA reads TGCGCCAGCAGCAGTCAGGGGCAGTACGAGCAGTACTTC. Amino acids: CASSSQGQYEQYF.

The rearrangement links TRBV4-1 to TRBJ1-5, with D uncertain. V was clipped by 4 bases and J by 0 bases, with 7 bases between them. The germline V gene encodes CDR1 MGHRA and CDR2 YSYEKL. The CDR3 loop spans 14 amino acids. DNA for the CDR3: TGCGCCAGCAGCCCCCGGGGTAGCAATCAGCCCCAGCATTTT. Residues: CASSPRGSNQPQHF.

This chain joins TRBV5-4 and TRBJ2-1, with D uncertain. Germline V gene sequence: CDR1 SGHNT, CDR2 YYREEE (reference sequence). Deletions cut 2 bases from V and 0 bases from J, with 9 bases between. The CDR3 is 15 amino acids. In DNA, the CDR3 is TGTGCCAGCAGCTTTTATGCGCGCTCCTACAATGAGCAGTTCTTC. Translated, it gives CASSFYARSYNEQFF. The whole variable domain, remainder taken from reference TRBV5-4 and TRBJ2-1, is ETGVTQSPTHLIKTRGQQVTLRCSSQSGHNTVSWYQQALGQGPQFIFQYYREEENGRGNFPPRFSGLQFPNYSSELNVNALELDDSALYLCASSFYARSYNEQFFGPGTRLTVL.

The chain has TRBV6-5 and TRBJ2-5; 7 bases align to TRBD2. V was pared by 4 bases and J by 7 bases, with 6 bases of the junction left unmatched. This CDR3 spans 13 amino acids. CDR1 is MNHEY and CDR2 is SVGAGI in the germline V gene. CDR3: CASSLLAPGTQYF. The CDR3 region has the DNA TGTGCCAGCAGTTTACTAGCGCCGGGGACCCAGTACTTC.

The gene calls are TRBV5-6 and TRBJ2-1, with 9 bases matching TRBD1. J gave up 5 bases and V 4 bases, and 10 bases lay outside the gene matches. The CDR3 extends over 16 amino acids. Germline lookup yields CDR1 SGHDT and CDR2 YYEEEE. The CDR3 DNA reads TGTGCCAGCAGCCCCCTGGGACAGGGTGCCCACAATGAGCAGTTCTTC. This gives the protein CASSPLGQGAHNEQFF. The whole variable domain, remainder taken from reference TRBV5-6 and TRBJ2-1, is DAGVTQSPTHLIKTRGQQVTLRCSPKSGHDTVSWYQQALGQGPQFIFQYYEEEERQRGNFPDRFSGHQFPNYSSELNVNALLLGDSALYLCASSPLGQGAHNEQFFGPGTRLTVL.

Only one count was recorded for this clone. The CDR3 protein is CASTLTTGQQGYTF. The CDR3, as DNA: TGTGCCAGCACCCTCACGACAGGGCAGCAAGGCTACACCTTC. The chain has TRBV11-2 and TRBJ1-2; 7 bases line up with TRBD1. V lost 7 bases to trimming and J lost 8 bases; unmatched junction nucleotides: 13. The germline V gene encodes CDR1 SGHAT and CDR2 FQNNGV. This CDR3 comprises 14 residues.

The chain uses TRBV11-3 and TRBJ2-7; D gene uncertain. Trimming shortened V by 4 bases and J by 5 bases, and 12 bases separated the two germline ends. In germline, CDR1 is SGHNT, CDR2 YENEEA. This CDR3 comprises 13 residues. The CDR3 coding sequence is TGTGCCAGCAGCTCCCGACACGACCACGAGCAGTACTTC. Protein product: CASSSRHDHEQYF. Full variable domain (rest looked up from reference TRBV11-3 and TRBJ2-7): EAGVVQSPRYKIIEKKQPVAFWCNPISGHNTLYWYLQNLGQGPELLIRYENEEAVDDSQLPKDRFSAERLKGVDSTLKIQPAELGDSAVYLCASSSRHDHEQYFGPGTRLTVT.

The V call is TRBV5-6, the J call TRBJ2-1, with TRBD2 identical over 13 bases. Trimming at V came to 0 bases and at J to 13 bases, leaving 4 bases not matched to a gene. Germline V gives CDR1 SGHDT, CDR2 YYEEEE. This CDR3 is built from 14 residues. The CDR3 sequence: CASSLGTSGGNQFF. CDR3 in DNA: TGTGCCAGCAGCTTGGGGACTAGCGGGGGTAATCAGTTCTTC.

A remark on this clone: Other DNA variants within this sample encode the same CDR3. The chain combines TRBV9 with TRBJ1-6, with 7 nucleotides matching TRBD1. Per germline, CDR1 SGDLS and CDR2 YYNGEE. The CDR3 consists of 15 residues. The V gene end was trimmed by 0 bases and the J gene end by 6 bases; junction bases not matched to a gene: 3. The CDR3 DNA is TGTGCCAGCAGCGTAGCTGACAGGGTTAATTCACCCCTCCACTTT. Protein: CASSVADRVNSPLHF.

The rearrangement joins TRBV11-2 to TRBJ2-5; tentative D call: TRBD2 (6 bases). The J call is doubtful: the DNA matches TRBJ2-7 better. Germline V gives CDR1 SGHAT, CDR2 FQNNGV. The CDR3 contains 15 residues. As DNA, the CDR3 is TGTGCCAGCAGCTTAGGTCTAGCGTCCACCTACGAGCAGTACTTC. This gives the protein CASSLGLASTYEQYF.